These 29 T cell receptor beta chains were all obtained from the same sample, sequenced in a study of blood T cells in healthy people across ages. Next came a second PCR, run for roughly 7 to 12 cycles, which used a sample-barcoded 5' primer along with a J-beta primer mix. TCRdb called the 5' RACE reads again in MiXCR, with one record for every CDR3 protein. Of 1.8 million or so distinct CDR3 sequences listed, more than 35% are singletons. Sample: blood. These receptors originate from a human donor in good health.

On this clonotype itself: The germline gene is not matched at one end of the junction; a read error may be the cause. The chain combines TRBV5-1 with TRBJ1-2, with a possible D match to TRBD1 (5 bases). There are 15 residues in the CDR3. The germline CDR1 and CDR2 sequences are SGHRS and YFSETQ. CDR3 bases: TGCGCCAGCAGCTTGCGCCAGGGATTTAACTATGGCTACAACTTC. Translating it yields CASSLRQGFNYGYNF.

This rearrangement joins TRBV4-3 to TRBJ1-6, with 9 bases matching TRBD1. This CDR3 is built from 15 residues. With V trimmed by 3 bases and J by 7 bases, 4 bases remained unmatched. Per the germline V gene, CDR1 is LGHNA and CDR2 is YSLEER. DNA for the CDR3: TGCGCCAGCAGCCAGGGGGACAGGGCCAATTCACCCCTCCACTTT. Amino acid sequence: CASSQGDRANSPLHF.

The chain employs TRBV7-2 and TRBJ2-5; tentatively, D is TRBD2 (5 bases). The V end was cut by 3 bases, the J end by 5 bases, with 13 bases between. The germline gives CDR1 SGHTA, CDR2 FQGNSA. The CDR3 contains 14 residues. In DNA, the CDR3 is TGTGCCAGCAGCTTCGACCCAACTAGGGAGACCCAGTACTTC. Residues: CASSFDPTRETQYF.

The rearrangement joins TRBV7-6 to TRBJ1-5; tentative D call: TRBD1 (5 bases). The CDR3 is 16 residues long. Germline loops: CDR1 SGHVS, CDR2 FNYEAQ. V was trimmed by 2 bases and J by 0 bases, leaving 11 bases between them. The CDR3 nucleotides read TGTGCCAGCAGCTTACCCGGACACGGTAGCAATCAGCCCCAGCATTTT. It specifies CASSLPGHGSNQPQHF. Using reference TRBV7-6 and TRBJ1-5 for the parts outside the CDR3, the full variable domain is GAGVSQSPRYKVTKRGQDVALRCDPISGHVSLYWYRQALGQGPEFLTYFNYEAQQDKSGLPNDRFSAERPEGSISTLTIQRTEQRDSAMYRCASSLPGHGSNQPQHFGDGTRLSIL.

The chain employs TRBV12-5 and TRBJ1-1; D gene unclear. CDR1 is LGHNT, CDR2 FRNRAP, per germline. Between the trimmed V and J ends, which lost 1 base and 3 bases, there was a span of 6 bases. The CDR3 length is 13 residues. The CDR3 is CASGLDSHTEAFF. The CDR3 DNA sequence: TGTGCTAGTGGTTTGGACAGCCACACTGAAGCTTTCTTT.

V is TRBV21-1 and J is TRBJ2-5. TRBV21-1 is flagged as a pseudogene. There are 17 residues in the CDR3. CDR3 residues: CASSRDTATASQETQYF. The CDR3 DNA is TGTGCCAGCAGCAGAGACACAGCAACCGCCTCCCAAGAGACCCAGTACTTC.

V and J are TRBV7-8 and TRBJ1-5, with TRBD1 identical over 11 bases. Trimming cost V 4 bases and J 9 bases; bases outside gene matches: 5. The CDR3 runs 14 residues. Germline lookup yields CDR1 SGHVS and CDR2 FQNEAQ. Here the CDR3 DNA reads TGTGCCAGCAGCTCGGGGACAGGGGGGGTGCCCCAGCATTTT. Amino acid sequence: CASSSGTGGVPQHF.

This clonotype was observed a few times. The V call is TRBV11-2, the J call TRBJ2-7, with a possible D match to TRBD2 (6 bases). The germline V gene has CDR1 SGHAT and CDR2 FQNNGV. Trimming took off 6 bases at V and 1 base at J, with 19 bases between the two ends. CDR3 length: 16 residues. The CDR3 reads CASSSSLTGGSYEQYF. CDR3 sequence (DNA): TGTGCCAGCAGTTCTTCTCTTACTGGGGGGTCCTACGAGCAGTACTTC. The full variable domain, in which reference TRBV11-2 and TRBJ2-7 provide the parts outside the CDR3, is EAGVAQSPRYKIIEKRQSVAFWCNPISGHATLYWYQQILGQGPKLLIQFQNNGVVDDSQLPKDRFSAERLKGVDSTLKIQPAKLEDSAVYLCASSSSLTGGSYEQYFGPGTRLTVT.

This clonotype was seen ten or more times. This sequence joins TRBV2 and TRBJ2-1; 10 nucleotides match TRBD2. The CDR3 extends over 17 amino acids. The V and J ends lost 7 bases and 5 bases, in that order; junction bases with no gene match: 14. The V gene's germline CDR1 is SNHLY and CDR2 FYNNEI. In DNA form, the CDR3 reads TGTGCCAGCATTTTCCCGCTAGCGGGGGAGATTGACAATGAGCAGTTCTTC. This sequence encodes CASIFPLAGEIDNEQFF.

V and J are TRBV29-1 and TRBJ1-1, with D uncertain. Trimming took 6 bases from V and 2 from J, leaving 13 bases between them. Germline CDR1 reads SQVTM; CDR2 reads ANQGSEA. CDR3 length equals 13 residues. CDR3 in DNA: TGCAGCGTCTATAAACGTCTAAACACTGAAGCTTTCTTT. It is translated as CSVYKRLNTEAFF. Drawing the rest from reference TRBV29-1 and TRBJ1-1, the complete variable domain is SAVISQKPSRDICQRGTSLTIQCQVDSQVTMMFWYRQQPGQSLTLIATANQGSEATYESGFVIDKFPISRPNLTFSTLTVSNMSPEDSSIYLCSVYKRLNTEAFFGQGTRLTVV.

The chain is built from TRBV7-9 and TRBJ1-3, with a possible D match to TRBD1 (5 bases). Germline CDR1 is SEHNR and CDR2 is FQNEAQ (reference sequence). CDR3 size: 16 residues. Trimming shortened V by 7 bases and J by 4 bases, and 20 bases separated the two germline ends. CDR3 sequence: CASKPRESVSGNTIYF. In DNA form, the CDR3 reads TGTGCCAGCAAACCCAGGGAGTCGGTGTCCGGAAACACCATATATTTT.

The gene calls are TRBV29-1 and TRBJ1-2; D unclear. V was clipped by 0 bases and J by 6 bases, with 11 bases between them. Germline V gene sequence: CDR1 SQVTM, CDR2 ANQGSEA. The CDR3 contains 13 residues. CDR3 coding DNA: TGCAGCGTTGAAGATGGGCAGGTAGATGGCTACACCTTC. Translated, it gives CSVEDGQVDGYTF. Full variable domain (remainder filled in from reference TRBV29-1 and TRBJ1-2): SAVISQKPSRDICQRGTSLTIQCQVDSQVTMMFWYRQQPGQSLTLIATANQGSEATYESGFVIDKFPISRPNLTFSTLTVSNMSPEDSSIYLCSVEDGQVDGYTFGSGTRLTVV.

This rearrangement joins TRBV6-2 or TRBV6-3 to TRBJ2-4; the D is unclear. Matching the DNA end better, TRBJ2-7 makes the J call doubtful. The germline V gene encodes CDR1 MNHEY and CDR2 SVGEGT. The CDR3 is made up of 15 amino acids. The CDR3 DNA reads TGTGCCAGCAGTTACGGCCACCCCAAGGGCTACGAGCAGTACTTC. Amino acid sequence: CASSYGHPKGYEQYF.

This clonotype was counted at least ten times. In DNA, the CDR3 is TGCAGTGCGCCACTAAGGGCAGGCTCCTACGAGCAGTACTTC. Its protein product is CSAPLRAGSYEQYF. The chain combines TRBV20-1 with TRBJ2-7; no clear D. This CDR3 comprises 14 residues. The germline gives CDR1 DFQATT, CDR2 SNEGSKA (reference sequence). V lost 6 bases to trimming and J lost 0 bases, with 15 bases between them.

This clonotype showed up just a few times. The genes are TRBV6-2 or TRBV6-3 and TRBJ2-1, with D possibly TRBD1 on 7 matching bases. Germline-derived CDR1 and CDR2 are MNHEY and SVGEGT. The CDR3 has 13 amino acids. The ends were cut back, 8 bases at V and 6 bases at J, with 14 bases in the middle. CDR3 amino acids: CASRRGPSNEQFF. DNA of the CDR3: TGTGCCAGCCGGAGGGGGCCATCCAATGAGCAGTTCTTC.

This clonotype showed up just a few times. The CDR3 reads CASSGDRTATYEQYF. In DNA form, the CDR3 reads TGCGCCAGCAGCGGAGACCGGACAGCCACCTACGAGCAGTACTTC. The chain combines TRBV5-1 with TRBJ2-7; D possibly corresponds to TRBD1 (6 bases). The germline V gene encodes CDR1 SGHRS and CDR2 YFSETQ. V lost 4 bases to trimming and J lost 2 bases, with 16 bases between them. The CDR3 length is 15 residues.

This clonotype has more than one count but fewer than ten. The chain joins TRBV20-1 to TRBJ1-6; D is unresolved. The V gene lost 0 bases and the J gene lost 7 bases, with 16 bases spanning the gap. Germline V gene sequence: CDR1 DFQATT, CDR2 SNEGSKA (reference sequence). This CDR3 has 16 residues. As DNA, the CDR3 is TGCAGTGCTAGAGATACCCCCGGGTCACTGAATTCACCCCTCCACTTT. Translated: CSARDTPGSLNSPLHF.

The chain has TRBV18 and TRBJ2-1; a possible D gene is TRBD2 (5 bases). V was pared by 6 bases and J by 4 bases, with 19 bases between. The germline V gene has CDR1 KGHSH and CDR2 LQKENI. The CDR3 is 16 residues long. CDR3 sequence (DNA): TGTGCCAGCTCCCAGGCCGGGGAAGGAGGATACAATGAGCAGTTCTTC. Its translation is CASSQAGEGGYNEQFF.

The chain recombines TRBV11-3 with TRBJ2-1, with D uncertain. Germline V gives CDR1 SGHNT, CDR2 YENEEA. Trimming left V 0 bases short and J 0 bases short, with 12 bases between. The CDR3 extends over 17 amino acids. The CDR3 reads CASSLELAASSYNEQFF. The CDR3 coding sequence is TGTGCCAGCAGCTTAGAGCTGGCAGCTAGCTCCTACAATGAGCAGTTCTTC.

This chain links TRBV29-1 with TRBJ1-2; possibly TRBD1 for D (5 bases). CDR3 length equals 15 residues. Germline V CDR1 and CDR2: SQVTM, ANQGSEA. V was pared by 1 base and J by 3 bases, with 15 bases between. CDR3 sequence reads: CSVEVERGLYYGYTF. CDR3 nucleotide sequence: TGCAGCGTTGAAGTTGAAAGGGGTCTGTACTATGGCTACACCTTC.

The rearrangement links TRBV5-6 to TRBJ2-5; tentatively, D is TRBD2 (6 bases). The CDR3 covers 15 residues. The V end lost 6 bases, the J end lost 1 base, and 16 bases lay between the germline ends. CDR1 is SGHDT and CDR2 is YYEEEE in the germline V gene. In nucleotides, the CDR3 is TGTGCCAGCACCGAGAGCCGGGACTTCCAAGAGACCCAGTACTTC. It encodes CASTESRDFQETQYF.

As regards this clonotype: The junction differs from germline at one of its ends, possibly a read error. The chain employs TRBV7-8 and TRBJ2-3; D not resolved. The CDR3 runs to 16 residues. Germline CDR1 is SGHVS and CDR2 is FQNEAQ. This CDR3 is CAGSPTTVYSTDTQYF. CDR3 DNA sequence: TGTGCCGGCAGCCCTACGACGGTTTATAGCACAGATACGCAGTATTTT.

This clonotype was seen a handful of times. The chain recombines TRBV29-1 with TRBJ2-4, with D perhaps TRBD1 (6 bases). Trimming removed 4 bases at V and 8 bases at J, with 18 bases between. Germline loops: CDR1 SQVTM, CDR2 ANQGSEA. This CDR3 has 14 residues. The CDR3 region is CSVADFTGLDIQYF. CDR3 nucleotide sequence: TGCAGCGTTGCCGACTTTACAGGGTTGGACATTCAGTACTTC.

The CDR3 is CSASPPGWYNEQYF. The DNA of the CDR3 is TGCAGTGCTAGCCCGCCAGGGTGGTACAATGAGCAGTACTTC. This rearrangement joins TRBV20-1 to TRBJ2-4; possibly TRBD1 for D (5 bases). V was pared by 3 bases and J by 13 bases, with 22 bases between. From germline, CDR1 is DFQATT and CDR2 SNEGSKA (reference sequence). The CDR3 covers 14 residues.

This clonotype has more than one count but fewer than ten. The CDR3 bases are TGTGCCAGCAGCCGACAGGCCCGCTACGAGCAGTACTTC. Its protein product is CASSRQARYEQYF. The gene calls are TRBV7-2 and TRBJ2-7; maybe TRBD1 (6 bases). Germline CDR1 is SGHTA and CDR2 is FQGNSA. This CDR3 has 13 residues. V was pared by 5 bases and J by 3 bases, with 11 bases between.

CDR3 in amino acids: CASSSGTEGFWEQYF. CDR3 nucleotides: TGTGCCAGCAGCTCCGGGACGGAGGGTTTTTGGGAGCAGTACTTC. The chain combines TRBV7-2 with TRBJ2-7; possible D gene TRBD2, 6 bases. There are 15 residues in the CDR3. Trimming stripped 4 bases from V and 7 bases from J, with 20 bases between. Germline V gene sequence: CDR1 SGHTA, CDR2 FQGNSA.

In regard to this clonotype: Possible read error: a much larger clone is one base away. This chain links TRBV12-3 or TRBV12-4 with TRBJ1-5; D uncertain. This CDR3 is 14 amino acids long. CDR3 sequence reads: CVSSLDYTNQPQHF. The CDR3 bases are TGTGTCAGCAGTTTAGATTACACAAATCAGCCCCAGCATTTT.

The chain couples TRBV21-1 to TRBJ1-5; the table's D gene call, TRBD1, was not cross checked with the DNA. TRBV21-1 is marked as a pseudogene. The CDR3 sequence is 16 residues long. The CDR3 loop is CAGGGKRTASNQPQHF. CDR3 DNA sequence: TGTGCCGGCGGGGGAAAACGGACAGCTTCTAATCAGCCCCAGCATTTT.

This clonotype was observed a handful of times. This sequence joins TRBV18 and TRBJ2-4; 9 bases agree with TRBD1. The end of the DNA is better explained by TRBJ2-7, so the J call may be wrong. The germline gives CDR1 KGHSH, CDR2 LQKENI. This CDR3 contains 15 residues. This chain's CDR3 is CASSPIGTGRDEQYF. The CDR3, as DNA: TGTGCCAGCTCACCAATCGGGACAGGGCGAGACGAGCAGTACTTC.